This T cell receptor (beta chain) is drawn from a study of control samples from healthy donors and cancer patients. The table came from immunoSEQ multiplex PCR; TCRdb's copy has only in-frame clones and leaves some out. The profile shows about 150,000 clones, roughly 89% of them singletons. Germline CDR1 LGHNA, CDR2 YSLEER. This CDR3 spans 13 amino acids. V lost 0 bases, J lost 1 base, and 1 base lay in between. Sequenced sample: blood. V and J are TRBV4-3 and TRBJ1-5; no firm D call. The receptor was isolated from a man younger than 45 in good health. The CDR3 loop is CASSQDSNQPQHF. Here the CDR3 DNA reads TGCGCCAGCAGCCAAGACAGCAATCAGCCCCAGCATTTT.